The 32 T cell receptor beta chains below all came from one sample that was sequenced in a study of blood T cells in healthy people across ages. The use of a sample-barcoded 5' primer and a J-beta primer mix characterized a second PCR of about 7 to 12 cycles. Via MiXCR, TCRdb re-called the 5' RACE reads, giving one row per CDR3 protein. The sample yields around 900,000 distinct CDR3 sequences, roughly 51% seen once. Sequencing was carried out using blood. These receptors came from a woman aged 55-70 years in good health.

This clonotype was seen more than once but under ten times. The V and J genes are TRBV11-2 and TRBJ2-5; 7 nucleotides match TRBD2. This CDR3 contains 18 residues. CDR1 is SGHAT and CDR2 is FQNNGV in the germline V gene. J lost 0 bases, V lost 0 bases, and 10 bases had no gene match. The CDR3 nucleotides are TGTGCCAGCAGCTTAGATATTCTAGCGGAGGAGTACCAAGAGACCCAGTACTTC. It encodes CASSLDILAEEYQETQYF.

This clonotype appeared a few times. The chain combines TRBV12-3 or TRBV12-4 with TRBJ1-1; tentative D call: TRBD1 (5 bases). V gave up 6 bases and J gave up 8 bases, with 10 bases separating them. The CDR3 spans 11 residues. The CDR3 sequence is CASRGTSEAFF. Here the CDR3 DNA reads TGTGCCAGCAGGGGGACTTCAGAAGCTTTCTTT.

This clonotype was observed a handful of times. The chain couples TRBV28 to TRBJ2-3; tentatively, D is TRBD1 or TRBD2 (7 bases each). This CDR3 contains 14 residues. The V end was cut by 3 bases, the J end by 5 bases, with 12 bases between. CDR1 and CDR2 (germline): MDHEN, SYDVKM. The CDR3 here is CASSFPGGGDTQYF. The CDR3 DNA reads TGTGCCAGCAGTTTTCCAGGGGGGGGAGATACGCAGTATTTT.

V and J are TRBV4-1 and TRBJ2-7; D is uncertain. CDR1 MGHRA and CDR2 YSYEKL come from the germline V gene. The ends were cut back, 7 bases at V and 6 bases at J, with 13 bases in the middle. The CDR3 is 12 amino acids. This chain's CDR3 is CASIHFWGEQYF. The CDR3 DNA is TGCGCCAGCATCCATTTTTGGGGCGAGCAGTACTTC.

This clonotype was seen a few times. This chain joins TRBV28 and TRBJ1-5; no reliable D call. V was trimmed by 7 bases and J by 6 bases, leaving 25 bases between them. Germline V gives CDR1 MDHEN, CDR2 SYDVKM. The CDR3 is made up of 17 amino acids. DNA of the CDR3: TGTGCCAGCATCAAAGGTGGAGGTCGTCGGTCGGGTCAGCCCCAGCATTTT. This codes for CASIKGGGRRSGQPQHF.

The chain has TRBV6-8 and TRBJ2-3, with D hard to call. Germline V gene lookup returns CDR1 MNHGY and CDR2 SAAAGT. The CDR3 totals 13 residues. V lost 8 bases, J lost 5 bases, and 14 bases lay in between. CDR3 loop: CASGRSRVDTQYF. The CDR3 nucleotides are TGTGCCAGCGGCCGCTCCCGGGTAGATACGCAGTATTTT.

This clonotype has more than one count but fewer than ten. The chain has TRBV15 and TRBJ2-5; D is possibly TRBD2 (7 bases). Trimming stripped 0 bases from V and 2 bases from J, with 10 bases between. Germline V gene data show CDR1 as LNHNV and CDR2 as YYDKDF (reference sequence). This CDR3 spans 15 amino acids. The CDR3 protein is CATSREGGAQETQYF. CDR3 nucleotides: TGTGCCACCAGCAGAGAGGGGGGGGCTCAAGAGACCCAGTACTTC.

This clonotype came up a few times. The rearrangement links TRBV10-3 to TRBJ2-7; D gene ambiguous. CDR1 is ENHRY and CDR2 is SYGVKD in the germline V gene. CDR3 length: 13 residues. V lost 4 bases to trimming and J lost 3 bases, with 10 bases between them. DNA of the CDR3: TGTGCCATCAGTGGCCCCAATGTCTACGAGCAGTACTTC. Translated: CAISGPNVYEQYF.

Of note for this clonotype: The junction departs from the called germline gene at one end, perhaps through a read error. The CDR3, as DNA: TGCGCCAGCGGCTTGGCCGGGACAGGATCAGATACGCGGTATTTT. Amino acids: CASGLAGTGSDTRYF. The rearrangement joins TRBV5-1 to TRBJ2-3; 8 bases match TRBD1. This CDR3 is 15 amino acids long. From germline, CDR1 is SGHRS and CDR2 YFSETQ.

This clonotype was recorded many times. The rearrangement uses TRBV20-1 and TRBJ2-7; TRBD2 matches at 10 bases. Germline-derived CDR1 and CDR2 are DFQATT and SNEGSKA (reference sequence). CDR3 length equals 16 residues. With V trimmed by 7 bases and J by 0 bases, 12 bases remained unmatched. CDR3 coding DNA: TGCAGTGTAAGAAACGGGCTAGCGGGAGACTCCTACGAGCAGTACTTC. Translating it yields CSVRNGLAGDSYEQYF.

V and J are TRBV11-2 and TRBJ2-7; possibly TRBD2 for D (6 bases). Germline V gene lookup returns CDR1 SGHAT and CDR2 FQNNGV. The CDR3 spans 14 residues. V gave up 0 bases and J gave up 6 bases, with 12 bases separating them. The CDR3 loop reads CASSLERGRPEQYF. The CDR3 DNA reads as TGTGCCAGCAGCTTAGAGCGGGGAAGGCCCGAGCAGTACTTC.

The sample holds a few counts of this clonotype. The chain couples TRBV3-1 to TRBJ2-1; tentative D call: TRBD2 (6 bases). V shed 2 bases and J shed 7 bases, with 15 bases lying between them. The CDR3 spans 15 residues. Germline V gene sequence: CDR1 LGHDT, CDR2 YNNKEL (reference sequence). The chain's CDR3 is CASSQPGGSPNEQFF. CDR3 DNA sequence: TGTGCCAGCAGCCAACCAGGAGGGTCACCGAATGAGCAGTTCTTC.

The rearrangement uses TRBV12-3 or TRBV12-4 and TRBJ2-6; D is ambiguous. This CDR3 comprises 14 residues. The V and J ends lost 1 base and 3 bases respectively, with 4 bases between them. The CDR3: CASSLGYGANVLTF. The CDR3 nucleotides are TGTGCCAGCAGTTTAGGTTATGGGGCCAACGTCCTGACTTTC.

This clonotype has just a few counts. The chain carries TRBV20-1 and TRBJ2-7; D unclear. There are 11 residues in the CDR3. Germline lookup yields CDR1 DFQATT and CDR2 SNEGSKA (reference sequence). V was cut by 4 bases and J by 4 bases, with 8 bases left in between. The CDR3 is CSATGGYEQYF. The CDR3 DNA sequence: TGCAGTGCTACCGGTGGATACGAGCAGTACTTC.

This clonotype appeared many times. J is TRBJ2-3 and V is TRBV29-1; D is possibly TRBD2 (5 bases). The ends were cut back, 3 bases at V and 6 bases at J, with 13 bases in the middle. The CDR3 contains 13 residues. CDR1 and CDR2 (germline): SQVTM, ANQGSEA. The CDR3 here is CSVDGGSYDTQYF. CDR3 coding DNA: TGCAGCGTTGATGGTGGGAGTTATGATACGCAGTATTTT.

This chain connects TRBV7-2 to TRBJ2-3, with TRBD2 matching over 8 bases. This CDR3 is 15 amino acids long. Germline CDR1 SGHTA, CDR2 FQGNSA. Losses at the gene ends were 1 base for V and 2 bases for J; bases not matched to a gene: 2. The chain's CDR3 is CASSLVAGLTDTQYF. The CDR3 nucleotides are TGTGCCAGCAGCTTAGTAGCGGGGCTCACAGATACGCAGTATTTT.

The chain combines TRBV3-1 with TRBJ2-7; a weak D match, TRBD2 (7 bases). The CDR3 is 16 amino acids. CDR1 and CDR2 (germline): LGHDT, YNNKEL (reference sequence). Trimming removed 0 bases from V and 5 bases from J, with 17 bases in between. The chain's CDR3 is CASSQDWRGPGDEQYF. CDR3 DNA: TGTGCCAGCAGCCAAGATTGGCGGGGGCCAGGGGACGAGCAGTACTTC.

V and J are TRBV5-1 and TRBJ2-6, with 7 bases lining up with TRBD1. With V trimmed by 4 bases and J by 1 base, 11 bases remained unmatched. Per the germline V gene, CDR1 is SGHRS and CDR2 is YFSETQ. The CDR3 length is 18 residues. Here the CDR3 DNA reads TGCGCCAGCAGCCTCCGGGACAGCTCTCTATCTGGGGCCAACGTCCTGACTTTC. Its protein is CASSLRDSSLSGANVLTF.

This clonotype was seen a handful of times. This chain uses TRBV7-9 with TRBJ1-2, with TRBD1 identical over 7 bases. The CDR3 covers 13 residues. With 10 bases clipped from V and 1 base from J, the junction kept 6 bases outside the gene matches. CDR1 is SEHNR, CDR2 FQNEAQ, per germline (reference sequence). The CDR3 region has the DNA TGTGCCACACCGGGACAGTATAACTATGGCTACACCTTC. Protein product: CATPGQYNYGYTF.

In this sample, this clonotype turned up a few times. CDR3 in amino acids: CASSPLPTNVYEQYF. The CDR3 nucleotides read TGCGCCAGCAGCCCGCTCCCGACAAACGTTTACGAGCAGTACTTC. This rearrangement joins TRBV5-1 to TRBJ2-7, with D unclear. This CDR3 has 15 amino acids. V was cut by 4 bases and J by 4 bases, with 18 bases left in between. CDR1 and CDR2 (germline): SGHRS, YFSETQ.

J is TRBJ2-3 and V is TRBV18; 8 bases match TRBD2. The CDR3 spans 15 residues. Germline CDR1 is KGHSH and CDR2 is LQKENI. J lost 6 bases, V lost 6 bases, and 11 bases had no gene match. The CDR3 protein is CASSPLGTSLDTQYF. In DNA form, the CDR3 reads TGTGCCAGCTCCCCTCTCGGGACTAGTCTCGATACGCAGTATTTT.

This chain joins TRBV6-1 and TRBJ2-1, with TRBD1 matching over 11 bases. This CDR3 spans 14 amino acids. From germline, CDR1 is MNHNS and CDR2 SASEGT. Unmatched junction bases numbered 6, after V lost 4 bases and J lost 10 bases. CDR3 in DNA: TGTGCCAGCAGTGCGGGACAGGGGGTTGGGGAGCAGTTCTTC. It is translated as CASSAGQGVGEQFF.

The chain links TRBV4-1 to TRBJ2-4; tentatively, D is TRBD1 or TRBD2 (5 bases each). Germline values: CDR1 MGHRA, CDR2 YSYEKL. CDR3 length: 16 residues. V lost 1 base to trimming and J lost 2 bases, with 12 bases between them. DNA of the CDR3: TGCGCCAGCAGCCAAGGTATGGGACGGACCAAAAACATTCAGTACTTC. It yields the protein CASSQGMGRTKNIQYF.

The rearrangement uses TRBV7-2 and TRBJ2-7, with D hard to call. In germline, CDR1 is SGHTA, CDR2 FQGNSA. Trimming took off 5 bases at V and 7 bases at J, with 12 bases between the two ends. The CDR3 is 12 residues long. The CDR3 DNA reads TGTGCCAGCAGCCGAGATCGCAGTGAGCAGTACTTC. Protein sequence: CASSRDRSEQYF.

The chain recombines TRBV29-1 with TRBJ2-7; maybe TRBD2 (8 bases). Deletions cut 6 bases from V and 6 bases from J, with 18 bases between. Germline V CDR1 and CDR2: SQVTM, ANQGSEA. The CDR3 runs 13 residues. DNA of the CDR3: TGCAGCGTGGGTACGACAGGGACTAGCGAGCAGTACTTC. It specifies CSVGTTGTSEQYF.

The chain couples TRBV28 to TRBJ1-2; TRBD1 is a possible D gene (5 bases). CDR3 size: 14 residues. Trimming left V 6 bases short and J 9 bases short, with 20 bases between. Germline CDR1 and CDR2: MDHEN and SYDVKM. CDR3 sequence reads: CASRRAGGGGSYTF. DNA of the CDR3: TGTGCCAGCAGGCGTGCCGGGGGAGGAGGAAGCTACACCTTC.

There are a few counts of this clonotype. The chain links TRBV9 to TRBJ1-6; unclear D gene. This CDR3 spans 13 amino acids. Germline V gene data show CDR1 as SGDLS and CDR2 as YYNGEE. The ends were cut back, 5 bases at V and 9 bases at J, with 12 bases in the middle. The CDR3 DNA is TGTGCCAGCAGTTTGGCACCCCGTTCACCCCTCCACTTT. Its translation is CASSLAPRSPLHF. Combining the CDR3 with reference TRBV9 and TRBJ1-6 gives the whole variable domain DSGVTQTPKHLITATGQRVTLRCSPRSGDLSVYWYQQSLDQGLQFLIQYYNGEERAKGNILERFSAQQFPDLHSELNLSSLELGDSALYFCASSLAPRSPLHFGNGTRLTVT.

CDR3 sequence (DNA): TGTGCCAGCTCTACCCTAACCCCCCTGAATGAGCAGTTCTTC. It codes for CASSTLTPLNEQFF. This chain uses TRBV6-6 with TRBJ2-1; no firm D call. The CDR3 runs to 14 residues. Trimming left V 8 bases short and J 7 bases short, with 18 bases between. CDR1 and CDR2 from the germline V gene are MNHNY and SVGAGI (reference sequence).

In this sample, this clonotype turned up a few times. CDR3 protein: CASMSYEQYF. The CDR3 region has the DNA TGCGCCAGCATGAGCTACGAGCAGTACTTC. The chain uses TRBV4-1 and TRBJ2-7; the D is unclear. The V and J ends lost 7 bases and 3 bases respectively, with 4 bases between them. CDR3 length: 10 residues. The germline gives CDR1 MGHRA, CDR2 YSYEKL.

This chain uses TRBV18 with TRBJ1-4; D ambiguous. Germline CDR1 is KGHSH and CDR2 is LQKENI. The CDR3 is 14 residues long. V lost 3 bases and J lost 2, with 7 bases in between. The CDR3 is CASSPLQTNEKLFF. DNA of the CDR3: TGTGCCAGCTCACCGCTGCAGACTAATGAAAAACTGTTTTTT.

Worth noting for this clonotype: At one boundary the junction diverges from the germline segment, which might be a read error. The rearrangement joins TRBV18 to TRBJ2-5, with a possible D match to TRBD1 (5 bases). The germline CDR1 and CDR2 sequences are KGHSH and LQKENI. The length of the CDR3 is 15 residues. CDR3 nucleotide sequence: TGCGCCAGCTCACCAAACGACTGGAAGGGGGAGACCCAGTACTTC. Translation gives CASSPNDWKGETQYF.

The chain combines TRBV4-1 with TRBJ1-1; 7 nucleotides align to TRBD1. Trimming removed 2 bases from V and 8 bases from J; junction bases left unmatched: 11. Germline CDR1 is MGHRA and CDR2 is YSYEKL. The CDR3 contains 15 residues. CDR3 bases: TGCGCCAGCAGCCAAATCACGGCCGGGACAGAGGAAGCTTTCTTT. This encodes CASSQITAGTEEAFF.